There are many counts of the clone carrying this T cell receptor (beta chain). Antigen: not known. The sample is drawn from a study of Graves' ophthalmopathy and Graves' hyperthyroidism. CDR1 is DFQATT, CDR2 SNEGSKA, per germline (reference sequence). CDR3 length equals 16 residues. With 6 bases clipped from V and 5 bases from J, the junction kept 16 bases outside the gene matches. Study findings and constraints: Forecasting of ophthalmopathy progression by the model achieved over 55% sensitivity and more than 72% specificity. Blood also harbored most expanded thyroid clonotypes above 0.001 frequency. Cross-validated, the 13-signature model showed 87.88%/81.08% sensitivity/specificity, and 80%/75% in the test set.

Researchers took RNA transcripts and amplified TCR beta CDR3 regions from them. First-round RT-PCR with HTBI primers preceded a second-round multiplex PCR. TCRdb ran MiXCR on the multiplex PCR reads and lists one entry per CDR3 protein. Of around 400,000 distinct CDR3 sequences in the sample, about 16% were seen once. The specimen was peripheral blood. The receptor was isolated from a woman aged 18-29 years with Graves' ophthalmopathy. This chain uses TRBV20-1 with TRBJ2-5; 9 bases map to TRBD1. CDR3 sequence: CSAPLFGQGIWETQYF. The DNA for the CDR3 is TGCAGTGCCCCCCTCTTTGGACAGGGGATTTGGGAGACCCAGTACTTC.